These 3 T cell receptor beta chains were sequenced from one sample in a study of blood T cells in healthy people across ages. Next came a second PCR, run for 7 to 11 cycles, which used a sample-barcoded 5' primer along with a J-beta primer mix. TCRdb re-called the 5' RACE reads with MiXCR, one entry per CDR3 protein. Altogether about 1.1 million distinct CDR3 sequences are present, roughly two fifths being singletons, with the ten largest covering under 15%. The specimen was blood. These TCRs come from a man aged 18 to 29 in good health.

This chain joins TRBV6-2 or TRBV6-3 and TRBJ2-2; 7 bases are shared with TRBD1. The CDR3 length is 14 residues. Germline loops: CDR1 MNHEY, CDR2 SVGEGT. The junction had 5 bases not matched to a gene; V was cut back by 6 bases and J by 4 bases. CDR3 sequence (DNA): TGTGCCAGCAGACCCGGGACAGTCACCGGGGAGCTGTTTTTT. Translated: CASRPGTVTGELFF.

This clonotype was picked up a small number of times. The J gene is TRBJ1-2, the V gene TRBV9; D is possibly TRBD1 (5 bases). CDR1 and CDR2 from the germline V gene are SGDLS and YYNGEE. The length of the CDR3 is 15 residues. Trimming left V 2 bases short and J 1 base short, with 12 bases between. The CDR3, as DNA: TGTGCCAGCAGCGTGTCCTGGGGCAGTAACTATGGCTACACCTTC. Its protein product is CASSVSWGSNYGYTF.

This clonotype was observed a handful of times. V and J are TRBV2 and TRBJ1-5, with no clear D. Trimming pared 7 bases from V and 0 bases from J, leaving 13 bases between. Germline V gene data show CDR1 as SNHLY and CDR2 as FYNNEI. CDR3 length: 15 residues. This CDR3 reads CASTLQASSNQPQHF. The CDR3 bases are TGTGCCAGCACCCTACAAGCGAGTAGCAATCAGCCCCAGCATTTT.